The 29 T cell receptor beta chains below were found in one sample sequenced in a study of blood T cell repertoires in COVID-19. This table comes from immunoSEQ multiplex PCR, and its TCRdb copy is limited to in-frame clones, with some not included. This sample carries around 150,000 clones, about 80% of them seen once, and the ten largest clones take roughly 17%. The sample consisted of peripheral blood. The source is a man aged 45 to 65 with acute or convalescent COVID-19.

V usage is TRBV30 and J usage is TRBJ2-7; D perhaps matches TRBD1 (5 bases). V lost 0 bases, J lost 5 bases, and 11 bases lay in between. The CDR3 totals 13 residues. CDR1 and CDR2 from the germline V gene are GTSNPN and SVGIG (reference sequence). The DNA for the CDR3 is TGTGCCTGGAGTGTTTCAGGGATTAACGAGCAGTACTTC. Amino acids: CAWSVSGINEQYF.

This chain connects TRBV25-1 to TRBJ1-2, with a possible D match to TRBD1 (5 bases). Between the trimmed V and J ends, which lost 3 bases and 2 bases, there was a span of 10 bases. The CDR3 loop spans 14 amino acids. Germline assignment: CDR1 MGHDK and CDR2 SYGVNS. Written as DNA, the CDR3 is TGTGCCAGCAGTGATATGGGGGGAAACTATGGCTACACCTTC. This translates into CASSDMGGNYGYTF.

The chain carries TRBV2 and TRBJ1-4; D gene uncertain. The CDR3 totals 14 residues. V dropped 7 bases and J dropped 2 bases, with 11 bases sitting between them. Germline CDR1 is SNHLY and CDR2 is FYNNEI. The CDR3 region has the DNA TGTGCCAGCAAAGAGCTGCCTACTAATGAAAAACTGTTTTTT. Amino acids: CASKELPTNEKLFF.

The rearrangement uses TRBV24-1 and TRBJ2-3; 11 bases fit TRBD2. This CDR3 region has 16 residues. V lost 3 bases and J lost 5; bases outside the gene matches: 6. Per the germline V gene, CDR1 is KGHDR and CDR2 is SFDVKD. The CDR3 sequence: CATSDPSGGRVDTQYF. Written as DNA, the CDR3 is TGTGCCACCAGTGATCCTAGCGGGGGGCGGGTAGATACGCAGTATTTT.

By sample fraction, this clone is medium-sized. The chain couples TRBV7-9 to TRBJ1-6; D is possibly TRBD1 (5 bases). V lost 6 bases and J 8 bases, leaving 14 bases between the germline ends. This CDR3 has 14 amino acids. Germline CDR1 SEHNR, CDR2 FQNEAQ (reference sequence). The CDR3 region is CASRSGVADSPLHF. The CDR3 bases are TGTGCCAGCAGATCGGGGGTTGCGGATTCACCCCTCCACTTT. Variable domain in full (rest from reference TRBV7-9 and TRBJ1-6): DTGVSQNPRHKITKRGQNVTFRCDPISEHNRLYWYRQTLGQGPEFLTYFQNEAQLEKSRLLSDRFSAERPKGSFSTLEIQRTEQGDSAMYLCASRSGVADSPLHFGNGTRLTVT.

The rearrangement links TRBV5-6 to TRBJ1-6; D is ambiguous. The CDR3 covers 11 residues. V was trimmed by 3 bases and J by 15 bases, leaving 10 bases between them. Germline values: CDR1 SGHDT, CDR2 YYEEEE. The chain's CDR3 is CASSSGLNLHF. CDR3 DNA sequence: TGTGCCAGCAGCTCCGGGTTGAACCTCCACTTT.

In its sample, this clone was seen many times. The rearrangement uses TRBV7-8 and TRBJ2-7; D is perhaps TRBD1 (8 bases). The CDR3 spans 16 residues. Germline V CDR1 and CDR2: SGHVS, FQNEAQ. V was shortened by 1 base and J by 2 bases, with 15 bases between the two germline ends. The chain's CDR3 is CASSLGTGRGTYEQYF. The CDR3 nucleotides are TGTGCCAGCAGCTTAGGGACAGGGCGGGGGACCTACGAGCAGTACTTC.

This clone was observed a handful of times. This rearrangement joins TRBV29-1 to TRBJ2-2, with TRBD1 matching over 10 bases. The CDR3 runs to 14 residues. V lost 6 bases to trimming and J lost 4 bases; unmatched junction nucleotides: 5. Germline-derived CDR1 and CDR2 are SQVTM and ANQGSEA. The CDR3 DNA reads TGCAGCGTGGGGACAGGGGATAGCACCGGGGAGCTGTTTTTT. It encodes CSVGTGDSTGELFF.

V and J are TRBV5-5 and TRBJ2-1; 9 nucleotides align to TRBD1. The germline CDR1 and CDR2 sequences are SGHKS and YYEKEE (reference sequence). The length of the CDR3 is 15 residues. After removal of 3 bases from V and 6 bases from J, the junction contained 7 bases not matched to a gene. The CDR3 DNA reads TGTGCCAGCAGCTCTTTCCGGGACAGGGTCAATGAGCAGTTCTTC. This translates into CASSSFRDRVNEQFF. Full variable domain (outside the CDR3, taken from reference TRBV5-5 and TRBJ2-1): DAGVTQSPTHLIKTRGQQVTLRCSPISGHKSVSWYQQVLGQGPQFIFQYYEKEERGRGNFPDRFSARQFPNYSSELNVNALLLGDSALYLCASSSFRDRVNEQFFGPGTRLTVL.

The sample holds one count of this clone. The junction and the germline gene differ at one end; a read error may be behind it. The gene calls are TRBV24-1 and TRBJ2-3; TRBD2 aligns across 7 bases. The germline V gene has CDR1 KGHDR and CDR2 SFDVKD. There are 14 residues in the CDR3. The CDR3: CATSEERGTDTQYF. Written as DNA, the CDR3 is TGTGCCACCAGTGAGGAGCGGGGCACGGATACGCAGTATTTT.

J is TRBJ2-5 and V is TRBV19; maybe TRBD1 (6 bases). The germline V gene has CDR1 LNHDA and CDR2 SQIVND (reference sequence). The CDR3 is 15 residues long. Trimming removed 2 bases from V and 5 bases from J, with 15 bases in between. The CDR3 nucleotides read TGTGCCAGTAGTATAATAACAGGGCTGGACGAGACCCAGTACTTC. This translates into CASSIITGLDETQYF.

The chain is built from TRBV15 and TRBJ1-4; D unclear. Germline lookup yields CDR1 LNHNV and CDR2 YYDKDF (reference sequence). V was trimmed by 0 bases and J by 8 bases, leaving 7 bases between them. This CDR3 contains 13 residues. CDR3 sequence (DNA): TGTGCCACCAGCAGAGATCGCGAGGAAAAACTGTTTTTT. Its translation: CATSRDREEKLFF.

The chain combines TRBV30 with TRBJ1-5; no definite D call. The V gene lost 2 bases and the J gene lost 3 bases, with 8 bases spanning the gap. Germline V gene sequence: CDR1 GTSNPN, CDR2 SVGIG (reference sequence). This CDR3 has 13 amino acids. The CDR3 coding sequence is TGTGCCTGGAGTACATCTCTCAATCAGCCCCAGCATTTT. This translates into CAWSTSLNQPQHF.

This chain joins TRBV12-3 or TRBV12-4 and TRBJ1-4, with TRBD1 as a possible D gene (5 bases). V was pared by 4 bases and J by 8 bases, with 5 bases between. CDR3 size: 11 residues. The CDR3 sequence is CASSYREKLFF. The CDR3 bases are TGTGCCAGCAGTTACAGGGAAAAACTGTTTTTT.

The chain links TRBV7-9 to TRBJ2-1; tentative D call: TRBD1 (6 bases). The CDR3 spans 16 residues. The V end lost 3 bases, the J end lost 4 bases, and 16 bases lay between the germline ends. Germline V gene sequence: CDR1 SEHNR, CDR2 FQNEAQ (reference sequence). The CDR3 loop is CASSLADRSAYNEQFF. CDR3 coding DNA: TGTGCCAGCAGCTTGGCAGACAGGTCTGCTTACAATGAGCAGTTCTTC.

For the CDR3, the DNA is TGTGCCGCAGGGGGATACTATGGCTACACCTTC. Protein sequence: CAAGGYYGYTF. The chain links TRBV10-3 to TRBJ1-2; 7 bases are a match to TRBD1. The J segment lost 3 bases and the V segment lost 11 bases, leaving 3 bases of the junction unmatched. The CDR3 runs to 11 residues. CDR1 is ENHRY, CDR2 SYGVKD, per germline.

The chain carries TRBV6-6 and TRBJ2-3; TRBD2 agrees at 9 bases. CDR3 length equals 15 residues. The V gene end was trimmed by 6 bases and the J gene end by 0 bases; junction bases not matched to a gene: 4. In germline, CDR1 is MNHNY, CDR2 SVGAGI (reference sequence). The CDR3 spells CASRVAGASTDTQYF. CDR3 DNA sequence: TGTGCCAGCAGAGTAGCGGGGGCGAGCACAGATACGCAGTATTTT.

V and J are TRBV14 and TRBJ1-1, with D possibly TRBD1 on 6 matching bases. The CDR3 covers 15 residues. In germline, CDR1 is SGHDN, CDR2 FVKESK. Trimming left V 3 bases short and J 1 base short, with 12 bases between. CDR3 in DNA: TGTGCCAGCAGCCACGGAAGGGGGGGGAACACTGAAGCTTTCTTT. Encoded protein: CASSHGRGGNTEAFF. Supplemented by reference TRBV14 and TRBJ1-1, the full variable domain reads EAGVTQFPSHSVIEKGQTVTLRCDPISGHDNLYWYRRVMGKEIKFLLHFVKESKQDESGMPNNRFLAERTGGTYSTLKVQPAELEDSGVYFCASSHGRGGNTEAFFGQGTRLTVV.

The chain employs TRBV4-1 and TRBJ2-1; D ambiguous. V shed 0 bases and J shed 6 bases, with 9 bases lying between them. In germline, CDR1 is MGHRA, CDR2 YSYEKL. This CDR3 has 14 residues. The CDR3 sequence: CASSQDITINEQFF. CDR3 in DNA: TGCGCCAGCAGCCAAGATATAACAATCAATGAGCAGTTCTTC.

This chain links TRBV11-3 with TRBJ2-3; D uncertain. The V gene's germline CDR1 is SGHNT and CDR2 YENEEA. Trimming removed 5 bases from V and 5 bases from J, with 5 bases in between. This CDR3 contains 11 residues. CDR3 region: CASSAGDTQYF. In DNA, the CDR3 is TGTGCCAGCAGCGCAGGAGATACGCAGTATTTT.

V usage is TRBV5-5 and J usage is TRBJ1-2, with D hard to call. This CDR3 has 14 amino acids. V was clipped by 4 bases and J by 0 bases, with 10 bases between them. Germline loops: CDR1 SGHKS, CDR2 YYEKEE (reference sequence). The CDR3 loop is CASSRAEANYGYTF. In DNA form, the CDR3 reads TGTGCCAGCAGCCGAGCCGAAGCTAACTATGGCTACACCTTC.

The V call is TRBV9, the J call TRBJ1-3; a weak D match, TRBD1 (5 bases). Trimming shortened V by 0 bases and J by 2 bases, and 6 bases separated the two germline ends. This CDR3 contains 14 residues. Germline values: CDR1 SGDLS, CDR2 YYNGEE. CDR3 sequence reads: CASSVGQPGNTIYF. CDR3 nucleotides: TGTGCCAGCAGCGTAGGACAGCCTGGAAACACCATATATTTT.

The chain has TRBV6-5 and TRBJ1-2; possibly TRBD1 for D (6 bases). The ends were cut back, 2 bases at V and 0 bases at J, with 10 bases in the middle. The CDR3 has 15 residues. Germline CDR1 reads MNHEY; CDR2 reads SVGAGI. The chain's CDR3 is CASSYVQGTNYGYTF. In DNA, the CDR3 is TGTGCCAGCAGTTACGTGCAGGGGACTAACTATGGCTACACCTTC.

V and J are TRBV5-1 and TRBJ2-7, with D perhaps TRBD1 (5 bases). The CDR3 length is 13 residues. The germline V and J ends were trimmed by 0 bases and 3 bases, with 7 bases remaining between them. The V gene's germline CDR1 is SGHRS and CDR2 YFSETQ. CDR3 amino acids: CASSLGTYYEQYF. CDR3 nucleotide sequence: TGCGCCAGCAGCTTGGGGACATACTACGAGCAGTACTTC.

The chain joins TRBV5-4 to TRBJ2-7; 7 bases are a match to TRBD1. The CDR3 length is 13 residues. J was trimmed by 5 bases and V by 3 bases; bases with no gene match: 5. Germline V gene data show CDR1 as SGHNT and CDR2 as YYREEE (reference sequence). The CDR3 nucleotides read TGTGCCAGCAGCTCTGGACAGGCGCACGAGCAGTACTTC. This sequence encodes CASSSGQAHEQYF.

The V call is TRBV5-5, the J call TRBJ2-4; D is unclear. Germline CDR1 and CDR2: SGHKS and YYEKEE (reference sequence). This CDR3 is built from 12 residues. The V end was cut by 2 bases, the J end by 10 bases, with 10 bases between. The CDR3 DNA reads TGTGCCAGCAGCTTTAACATCGGGATTCAGTACTTC. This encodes CASSFNIGIQYF.

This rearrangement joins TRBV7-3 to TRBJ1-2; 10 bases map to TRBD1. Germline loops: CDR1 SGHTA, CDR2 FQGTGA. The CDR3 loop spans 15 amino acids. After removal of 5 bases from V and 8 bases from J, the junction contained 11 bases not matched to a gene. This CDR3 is CASSPTPGTGVGYTF. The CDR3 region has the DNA TGTGCCAGCAGCCCTACTCCCGGGACAGGGGTAGGCTACACCTTC. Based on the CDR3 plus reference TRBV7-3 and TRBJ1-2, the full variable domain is GAGVSQTPSNKVTEKGKYVELRCDPISGHTALYWYRQSLGQGPEFLIYFQGTGAADDSGLPNDRFFAVRPEGSVSTLKIQRTERGDSAVYLCASSPTPGTGVGYTFGSGTRLTVV.

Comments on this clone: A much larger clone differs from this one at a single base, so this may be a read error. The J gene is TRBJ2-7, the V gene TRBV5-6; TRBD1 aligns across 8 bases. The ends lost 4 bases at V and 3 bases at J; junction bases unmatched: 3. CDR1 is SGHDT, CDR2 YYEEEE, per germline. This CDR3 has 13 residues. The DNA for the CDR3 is TGTGCCAGCAGCCTACAGGGGGTCTACGAGCAGTACTTC. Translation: CASSLQGVYEQYF.

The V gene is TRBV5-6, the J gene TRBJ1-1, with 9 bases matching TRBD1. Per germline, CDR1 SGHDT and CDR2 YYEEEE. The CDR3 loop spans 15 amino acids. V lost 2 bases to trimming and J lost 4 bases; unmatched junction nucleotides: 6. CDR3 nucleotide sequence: TGTGCCAGCAGCTTATGGACAGGGGTGAGCACTGAAGCTTTCTTT. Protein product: CASSLWTGVSTEAFF.